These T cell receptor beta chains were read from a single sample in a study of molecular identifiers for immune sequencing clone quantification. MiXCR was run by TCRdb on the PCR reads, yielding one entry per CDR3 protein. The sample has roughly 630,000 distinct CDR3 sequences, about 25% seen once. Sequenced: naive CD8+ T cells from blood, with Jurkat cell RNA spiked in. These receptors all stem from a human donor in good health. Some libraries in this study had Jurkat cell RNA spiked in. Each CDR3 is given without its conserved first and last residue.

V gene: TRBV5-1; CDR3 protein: ASSLRLAGATDTQY
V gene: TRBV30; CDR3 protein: AWSGTTRWYEQY
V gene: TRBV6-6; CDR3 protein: AISGTWNQPQH
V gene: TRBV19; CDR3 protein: ASSIMGRLDVFTGELF
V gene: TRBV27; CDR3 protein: ASSLLGRGGINTEAF
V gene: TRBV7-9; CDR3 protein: ASRSTGVEAF
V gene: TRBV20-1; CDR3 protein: SASGTDMMNTEAF
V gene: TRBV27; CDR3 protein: ASSFGTEGYTQY
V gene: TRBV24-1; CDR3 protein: ATSVEVEQF
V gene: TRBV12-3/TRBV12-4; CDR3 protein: ASSRDTPYEQY
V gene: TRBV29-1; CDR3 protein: SVGASIQY
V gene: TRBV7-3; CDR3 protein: ASSLEGGTGELF
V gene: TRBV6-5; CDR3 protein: ASSPGGSYTEAF
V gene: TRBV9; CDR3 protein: ASSPQWVPNYGYT
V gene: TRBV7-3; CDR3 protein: ASSLSSGSLYEQF
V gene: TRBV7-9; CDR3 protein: ASSPQGTPYEQY
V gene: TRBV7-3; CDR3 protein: ACSAIGASTDTQY
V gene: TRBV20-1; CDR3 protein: SARDPPLAGGEEQY